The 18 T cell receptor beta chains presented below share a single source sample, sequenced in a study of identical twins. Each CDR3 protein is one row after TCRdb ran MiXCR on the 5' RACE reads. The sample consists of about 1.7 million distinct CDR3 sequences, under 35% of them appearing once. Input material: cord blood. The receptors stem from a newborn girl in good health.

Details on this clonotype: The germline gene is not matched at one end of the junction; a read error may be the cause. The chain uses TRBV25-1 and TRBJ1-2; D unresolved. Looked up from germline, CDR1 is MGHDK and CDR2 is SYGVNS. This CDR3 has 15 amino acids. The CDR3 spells CASSALGGLNYGYTF. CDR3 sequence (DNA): TGTGCCAGCAGTGCACTTGGTGGACTTAACTATGGCTACACTTTC.

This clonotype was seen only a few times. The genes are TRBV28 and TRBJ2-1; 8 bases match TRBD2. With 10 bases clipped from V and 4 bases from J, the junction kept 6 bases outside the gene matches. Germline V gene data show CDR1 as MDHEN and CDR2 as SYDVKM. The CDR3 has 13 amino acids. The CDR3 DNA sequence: TGTGCCACCCTTCTAGCGGGTTACAATGAGCAGTTCTTC. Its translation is CATLLAGYNEQFF. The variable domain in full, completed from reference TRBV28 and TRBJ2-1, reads DVKVTQSSRYLVKRTGEKVFLECVQDMDHENMFWYRQDPGLGLRLIYFSYDVKMKEKGDIPEGYSVSREKKERFSLILESASTNQTSMYLCATLLAGYNEQFFGPGTRLTVL.

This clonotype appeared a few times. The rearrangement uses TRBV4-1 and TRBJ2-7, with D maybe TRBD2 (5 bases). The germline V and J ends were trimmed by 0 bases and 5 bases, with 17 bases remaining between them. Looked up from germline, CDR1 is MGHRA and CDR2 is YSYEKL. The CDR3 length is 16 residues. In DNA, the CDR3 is TGCGCCAGCAGCCAAGATGGGAGAATTGGACTGGACGAGCAGTACTTC. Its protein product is CASSQDGRIGLDEQYF.

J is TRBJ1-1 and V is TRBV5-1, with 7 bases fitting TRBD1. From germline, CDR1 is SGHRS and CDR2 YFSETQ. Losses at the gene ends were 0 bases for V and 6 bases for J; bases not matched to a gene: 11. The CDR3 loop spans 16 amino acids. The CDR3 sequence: CASSLVGGRGSAEAFF. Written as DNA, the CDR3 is TGCGCCAGCAGCTTGGTTGGAGGCAGGGGGAGTGCTGAAGCTTTCTTT.

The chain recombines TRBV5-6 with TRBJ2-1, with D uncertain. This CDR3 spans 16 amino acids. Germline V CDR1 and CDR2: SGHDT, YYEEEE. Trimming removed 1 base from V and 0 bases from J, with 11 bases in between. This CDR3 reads CASSLFAPSSYNEQFF. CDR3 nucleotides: TGTGCCAGCAGCTTGTTTGCGCCCAGCTCCTACAATGAGCAGTTCTTC. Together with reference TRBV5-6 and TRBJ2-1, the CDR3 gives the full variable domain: DAGVTQSPTHLIKTRGQQVTLRCSPKSGHDTVSWYQQALGQGPQFIFQYYEEEERQRGNFPDRFSGHQFPNYSSELNVNALLLGDSALYLCASSLFAPSSYNEQFFGPGTRLTVL.

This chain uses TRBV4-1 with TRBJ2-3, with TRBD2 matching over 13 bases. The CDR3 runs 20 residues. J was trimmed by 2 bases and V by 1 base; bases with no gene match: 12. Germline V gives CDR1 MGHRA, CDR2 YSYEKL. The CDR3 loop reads CASSQAGLAGSTSFTDTQYF. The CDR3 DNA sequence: TGCGCCAGCAGCCAAGCGGGACTAGCGGGGAGTACATCCTTCACAGATACGCAGTATTTT.

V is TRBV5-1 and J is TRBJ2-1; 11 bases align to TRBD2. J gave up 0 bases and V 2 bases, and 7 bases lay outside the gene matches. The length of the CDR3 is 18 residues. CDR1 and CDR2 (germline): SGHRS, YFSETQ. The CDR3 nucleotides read TGCGCCAGCAGCTTCAGGGCTAGCGGGAGGAGCTCCTACAATGAGCAGTTCTTC. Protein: CASSFRASGRSSYNEQFF.

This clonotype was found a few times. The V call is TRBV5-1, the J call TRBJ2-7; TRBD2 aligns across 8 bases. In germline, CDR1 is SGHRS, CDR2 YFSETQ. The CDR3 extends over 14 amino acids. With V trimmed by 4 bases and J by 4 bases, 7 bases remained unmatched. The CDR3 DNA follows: TGCGCCAGCAGCGACGGGACTAGTCGGTACGAGCAGTACTTC. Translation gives CASSDGTSRYEQYF.

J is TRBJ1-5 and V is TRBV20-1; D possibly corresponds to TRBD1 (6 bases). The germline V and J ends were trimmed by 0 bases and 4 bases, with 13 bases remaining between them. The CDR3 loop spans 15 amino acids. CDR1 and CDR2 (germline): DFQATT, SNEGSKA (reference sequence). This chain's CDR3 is CSARDSRTANQPQHF. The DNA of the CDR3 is TGCAGTGCTAGAGATTCCAGGACAGCAAATCAGCCCCAGCATTTT.

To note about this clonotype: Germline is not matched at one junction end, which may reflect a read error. CDR3 protein: CASSNFTGNYGHTF. CDR3 coding DNA: TGTGCCAGCAGCAACTTTACAGGGAACTATGGCCACACCTTC. J is TRBJ1-2 and V is TRBV7-9; TRBD1 might be the D (6 bases). Looked up from germline, CDR1 is SEHNR and CDR2 is FQNEAQ (reference sequence). The CDR3 is 14 residues long.

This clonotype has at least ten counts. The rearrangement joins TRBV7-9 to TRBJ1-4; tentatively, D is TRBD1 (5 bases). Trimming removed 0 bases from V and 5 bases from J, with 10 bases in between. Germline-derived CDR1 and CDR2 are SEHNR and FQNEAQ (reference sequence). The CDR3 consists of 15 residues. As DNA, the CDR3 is TGTGCCAGCAGCTTAGCGGGGACGGTGAATGAAAAACTGTTTTTT. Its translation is CASSLAGTVNEKLFF.

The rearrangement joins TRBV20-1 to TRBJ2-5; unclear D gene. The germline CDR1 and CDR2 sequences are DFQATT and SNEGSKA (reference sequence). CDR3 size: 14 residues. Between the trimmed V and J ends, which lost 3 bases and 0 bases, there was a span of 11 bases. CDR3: CSARAYSYQETQYF. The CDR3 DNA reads TGCAGTGCTAGGGCGTACTCATACCAAGAGACCCAGTACTTC.

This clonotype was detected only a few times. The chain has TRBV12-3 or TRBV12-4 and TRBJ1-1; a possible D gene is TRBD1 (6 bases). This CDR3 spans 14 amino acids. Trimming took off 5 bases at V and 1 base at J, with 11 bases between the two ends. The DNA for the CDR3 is TGTGCCAGCAGTCCCGGACAGAGGAACACTGAAGCTTTCTTT. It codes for CASSPGQRNTEAFF.

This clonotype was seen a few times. The CDR3 spells CASSLEVAGSIQYF. DNA for the CDR3: TGTGCCAGCAGCTTAGAGGTAGCGGGGAGCATTCAGTACTTC. The chain recombines TRBV11-1 with TRBJ2-4; 8 bases map to TRBD2. The CDR3 runs to 14 residues. After removal of 1 base from V and 9 bases from J, the junction contained 5 bases not matched to a gene. Germline CDR1 is SGHAT and CDR2 is FQDESV (reference sequence).

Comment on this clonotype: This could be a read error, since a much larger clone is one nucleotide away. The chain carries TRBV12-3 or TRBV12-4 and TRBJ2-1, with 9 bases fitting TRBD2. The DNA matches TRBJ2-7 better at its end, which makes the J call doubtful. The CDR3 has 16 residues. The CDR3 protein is CASSFKTSGSYNEQYF. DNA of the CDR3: TGTGCCAGCAGTTTTAAGACTAGCGGCTCCTACAATGAGCAGTACTTC.

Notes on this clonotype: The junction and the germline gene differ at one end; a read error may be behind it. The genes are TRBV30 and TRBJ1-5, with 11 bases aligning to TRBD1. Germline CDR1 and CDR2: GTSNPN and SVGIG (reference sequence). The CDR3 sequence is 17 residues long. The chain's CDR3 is CAWRRKGQGGNNQPQHF. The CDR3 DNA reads TGTGCTTGGAGAAGGAAGGGACAGGGGGGCAACAATCAGCCCCAGCATTTT.

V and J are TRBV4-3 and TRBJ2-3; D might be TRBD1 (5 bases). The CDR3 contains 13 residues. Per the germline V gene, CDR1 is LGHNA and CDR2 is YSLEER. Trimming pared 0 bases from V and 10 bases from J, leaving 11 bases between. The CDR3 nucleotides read TGCGCCAGCAGCCAAGACCGGACATATCCGCAGTATTTT. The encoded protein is CASSQDRTYPQYF.

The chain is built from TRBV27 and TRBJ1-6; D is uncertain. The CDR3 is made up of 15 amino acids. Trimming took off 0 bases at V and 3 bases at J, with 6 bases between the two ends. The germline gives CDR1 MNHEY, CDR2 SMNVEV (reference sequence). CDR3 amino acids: CASSLSGFYNSPLHF. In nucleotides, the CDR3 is TGTGCCAGCAGTTTATCGGGGTTCTATAATTCACCCCTCCACTTT.